This TCR beta chain was documented in a study of T cell responses to AZD1222 COVID-19 vaccine (dated by TCRdb to about 2021). Study-level background: A total of approximately 250 trial participants underwent TCR sequencing, of whom about 210 had received two doses of AZD1222 and 26 had received two doses of the MenACWY control vaccine. Enrollment into the trials was organized by age into subgroups of 18-55, 56-69 and 70-plus years, and those subgroups contained roughly 150, 30 and 60 TCR-sequenced participants, respectively.

Regarding this clone: The clone's antigen remains unknown. The sample holds no much larger clone one base away, and base qualities are not on file.

This sample's time point label indicates: about 28 days (+/-7) after the second vaccine dose. Read against the paper, the sample's treatment or condition label means: meningococcal conjugate vaccine given as trial control. Samples from vaccinated people were obtained from the UK trials COV001 and COV002, which included a single-blind randomized controlled phase 2/3 trial of AZD1222 (ChAdOx1 nCoV-19) in healthy adults. For TCRbeta chain sequencing, PBMC samples from trial participants were taken at day 0 and at day 28 after the second dose. The CDR3 regions of human TCRbeta chains were analyzed by immunosequencing. Concerning the study's data processing: TCRs in the repertoires were matched against a reference library of SARS-CoV-2-specific TCRs that had been generated with the MIRA antigen-specificity platform. Breadth was defined as the fraction of unique TCRs that were SARS-CoV-2-associated. Depth was defined as the fraction of total T cells that were SARS-CoV-2-associated. Using the MIRA data, each spike-specific TCR was mapped to the spike region that the TCR reacts to and placed in a CD4 or CD8 class. Log10-transformed breadth and depth values were compared by one-way ANOVA with Sidak's multiple comparisons tests. TCRdb took over this immuneACCESS table, retaining in-frame rearrangements with V and J assigned. Such tables are incomplete; in checked studies, under half of the missing clones stem from an unresolved V gene, and the remainder is unexplained. The V and J calls and clone size come from that table; D and trimming were worked out from the DNA. Within this sample are 140,000 or so clones, with around 90% of them counted one time only. Of the sample, about 5.4% is held by the ten largest clones.

The germline V and J ends show losses of 4 bases and 9 bases respectively, and no gene match explains 10 bases of the junction. According to the germline V gene (reference sequence), CDR1 reads LGHDT and CDR2 reads YNNKEL. From the cysteine through the phenylalanine, the CDR3 covers 15 amino acids. Here the CDR3 DNA is all that survives: 45 bases in frame from base 1. Broad study findings and their caveats: No day 14 peak-response samples were available, so repertoires were characterized only after the peak T cell response. In the small 56-69-year group, the increase in depth fell short of significance, most likely because of low power. Most participants were white British and females outnumbered males, and the authors suggested that clonal diversity may have been underestimated. Vaccine-associated CD4 TCRs spanned the whole spike protein, with dominant responses in regions 160-218 and 743-854. Spike-specific TCR breadth and depth rose significantly after two AZD1222 doses compared with day 0 and with MenACWY recipients. Nearly half of unique spike-specific TCRs reportedly recognized epitopes outside regions mutated in the B.1.351 and B.1.1.7 variants. Conclusions about previously exposed vaccinees are limited because only 6 or 7 AZD1222 recipients were SARS-CoV-2 seropositive at baseline.

Recombination connected TRBV3-1 (or the pseudogene TRBV3-2) to TRBJ2-7; 12 middle bases align to TRBD1. This specimen was peripheral blood, taken 28 days after the second dose of the MenACWY control vaccine. This clonotype was sampled from an adult who received the MenACWY meningococcal vaccine as a control. The DNA sequence reads TGTGCCAGCAGCCTTGGAGGGGGACAGGGGGCGCCGCAGTACTTC. This encodes CASSLGGGQGAPQYF.